Sequencing of this T cell receptor (beta chain) was carried out in a study of blood T cell repertoires in COVID-19. Whole-study context: In each case, the material was cDNA or gDNA derived from T cells, B-cell-depleted T cells, or PBMCs.

Sequencing used immunoSEQ multiplex PCR; TCRdb keeps in-frame clones, though not all of them. The sample lists approximately 350,000 clones; around 92% were seen once. Sequenced sample: peripheral blood. The receptor's source is a woman aged 25 to 39 with COVID-19, enrolled during active disease.

CDR3 in amino acids: CASSPERSATNEKLFF. The CDR3 coding sequence is TGTGCCAGCAGCCCAGAACGGAGCGCAACTAATGAAAAACTGTTTTTT. The chain couples TRBV2 to TRBJ1-4, with D unclear. V was cut by 6 bases and J by 0 bases, with 14 bases left in between. CDR1 and CDR2 (germline): SNHLY, FYNNEI. The CDR3 is made up of 16 amino acids.